A selection of T cell receptor beta chains follows, all from one sample in a study of identical twins. TCRdb recomputed calls from the 5' RACE reads with MiXCR, one row per CDR3 protein. The sample holds hundreds of thousands of distinct CDR3 sequences, 8% to 9% seen once. The same specimen was also included in a second study, on yellow fever vaccine responses in identical twins.

Specimen: PBMCs. These receptor sequences come from a woman under 30 in good health. Both conserved end residues are part of each CDR3. The D gene is left open where the match is weak. Only part of the rows carry a size: once, few, many, or a class if the clone is expanded.

>TRBJ2-3|14|TRBD1|NA|TRBV30
TGTGCCTGGAGTACCGGACAGGGGGCTTTTACGCAGTATTTT
CAWSTGQGAFTQYF
>TRBJ2-2|14|NA|once|TRBV6-5
TGTGCCAGCAGTTACTCCGAATACACCGGGGAGCTGTTTTTT
CASSYSEYTGELFF
>TRBJ2-1|14|NA|NA|TRBV3-1
TGTGCCAGCAGCCAAGAGGGGATTGGTGATGAGCAGTTCTTC
CASSQEGIGDEQFF
>TRBJ2-1|15|TRBD2|many|TRBV10-3
TGTGCCATCAGTGTTTCTAGCGGGAGTGCCGATGAGCAGTTCTTC
CAISVSSGSADEQFF
>TRBJ2-2|14|NA|many|TRBV4-3
TGCGCCAGCAGCCCCCGGACTAACACCGGGGAGCTGTTTTTT
CASSPRTNTGELFF
>TRBJ2-7|15|TRBD1|few|TRBV18
TGTGCCAGCTCAGCCCGGGACAGAAAAACCTACGAGCAGTACTTC
CASSARDRKTYEQYF
>TRBJ2-5|15|TRBD2|NA|TRBV10-2
TGCGCCAGCCGGGGGGGCCCGGGCCCCCAAGAGACCCAGTACTTC
CASRGGPGPQETQYF
>TRBJ1-2|16|NA|NA|TRBV11-2
TGTGCCAGCAGCGGTTGGACAGCCCCCGGCCACTATGGCTACACCTTC
CASSGWTAPGHYGYTF
>TRBJ2-2|13|NA|NA|TRBV15
TGTGCCACCAGCAGAGAAGTATACGGGGAGCTGTTTTTT
CATSREVYGELFF
>TRBJ2-7|14|NA|few|TRBV5-6
TGTGCCAGCAGCTCCTTCGTGGTGATCTACGAGCAGTACTTC
CASSSFVVIYEQYF
>TRBJ2-7|14|NA|NA|TRBV7-2
TGTGCCAGCAAACGGGATGGGGTGGGGCAGGAGCAGTACTTC
CASKRDGVGQEQYF
>TRBJ2-1|15|NA|many|TRBV7-9
TGTGCCAGCAGCGTCGACGGAAGCTCCTACAATGAGCAGTTCTTC
CASSVDGSSYNEQFF
>TRBJ2-7|14|NA|few|TRBV27
TGTGCCAGCCGCCCCAGGACAGATTTCTACGAGCAGTACTTC
CASRPRTDFYEQYF
>TRBJ2-7|15|NA|many|TRBV24-1
TGTGCCAACGAGAGGCGGACCTTAGCCTACTACGAGCAGTACTTC
CANERRTLAYYEQYF
>TRBJ2-7|15|TRBD2|NA|TRBV6-1
TGTGCCAGCAGTCCCGGACTAGCGGGACACTACGAGCAGTACTTC
CASSPGLAGHYEQYF
>TRBJ2-5|11|NA|NA|TRBV20-1
TGCAGTGCCGACAGCCAAGAGACCCAGTACTTC
CSADSQETQYF
>TRBJ1-2|12|NA|few|TRBV6-1
TGTGCCAGCAGTGAAGTGGGGGATGGCTACACCTTC
CASSEVGDGYTF
>TRBJ2-7|14|NA|NA|TRBV4-3
TGCGCCAGCAGCCGAGGACGGCTCTCCTACGAGCAGTACTTC
CASSRGRLSYEQYF
>TRBJ2-7|13|NA|NA|TRBV5-1
TGCGCCAGCAGCTCCCAGTACTCGGGGGAGCAGTACTTC
CASSSQYSGEQYF
>TRBJ2-3|16|TRBD2|few|TRBV6-2/TRBV6-3
TGTGCCAGCAGTTATCGCGGGAGGGATGTATACGATACGCAGTATTTT
CASSYRGRDVYDTQYF
>TRBJ2-1|14|NA|few|TRBV7-2
TGTGCCAGCAGCTTAGGGGCAGGGCACAATGAGCAGTTCTTC
CASSLGAGHNEQFF
>TRBJ1-1|15|TRBD1|few|TRBV7-2
TGTGCCAGCCCCGAGATTGACAGGGTGAACACTGAAGCTTTCTTT
CASPEIDRVNTEAFF
>TRBJ2-1|17|NA|many|TRBV7-9
TGTGCCAGCAGCCCTACCGATCCGGCCAGACCCTACAATGAGCAGTTCTTC
CASSPTDPARPYNEQFF
>TRBJ2-7|13|NA|NA|TRBV7-9
TGTGCCAGCAGGGTTAGCGAGACCTACGAGCAGTACTTC
CASRVSETYEQYF
>TRBJ2-1|14|TRBD2|many|TRBV29-1
TGCAGCGCCCTAGCGGGGGCCCGGGGAGATGAGCAGTTCTTC
CSALAGARGDEQFF
>TRBJ2-3|13|TRBD1|many|TRBV29-1
TGCAGCTGGCAGGGGGCTAGCACAGATACGCAGTATTTT
CSWQGASTDTQYF
>TRBJ2-4|13|NA|few|TRBV5-5
TGTGCCAGCAGCTTGGAAGCGGATAACATTCAGTACTTC
CASSLEADNIQYF
>TRBJ1-5|15|TRBD1|NA|TRBV12-3/TRBV12-4
TGTGCCAGCAGTTTAGAGGCAGGGGGAATTCAGCCCCAGCATTTT
CASSLEAGGIQPQHF
>TRBJ1-5|15|NA|NA|TRBV5-1
TGCGCCAGCAGCTTGGAAGGAAAGGCCAATCAGCCCCAGCATTTT
CASSLEGKANQPQHF
>TRBJ2-1|13|NA|many|TRBV7-2
TGTGCCAGCAGCTTAGAGTGGACCAACGAGCAGTTCTTC
CASSLEWTNEQFF
>TRBJ1-2|14|NA|many|TRBV18
TGTGCCAGCTCACAAACAGGGCCCTCCTGGGGCTACACCTTC
CASSQTGPSWGYTF
>TRBJ2-2|20|TRBD2|NA|TRBV11-1
TGTGCCAGCAGCGCAACGACTTCGGGACTAGCGGGAGCGGGCACCGGGGAGCTGTTTTTT
CASSATTSGLAGAGTGELFF
>TRBJ2-7|14|TRBD2|NA|TRBV18
TGTGCCAGCTCACCCGGGACTAGCCCCCGAGAGCAGTACTTC
CASSPGTSPREQYF
>TRBJ2-7|13|TRBD2|NA|TRBV20-1
TGCAGTGCTCAGGACAGAGTTAGCGGGAGGCAGTACTTC
CSAQDRVSGRQYF
>TRBJ1-5|15|NA|NA|TRBV3-1
TGTGCCAGCAGCCAAGAGGGCCTCAACAATCAGCCCCAGCATTTT
CASSQEGLNNQPQHF